Listed below are T cell receptor beta chains from one sample, sequenced in a study of shared clonotypes between healthy human individuals. Assay used: immunoSEQ multiplex PCR; TCRdb lists only in-frame clones, some missing. This repertoire shows some 500,000 clones, 90% to 97% found once; its top ten account for about 0.068%. The source material was naive CD4+ T cells sorted from blood. Receptors were obtained from a woman aged 25 to 39 in good health. The CDR3 runs from the conserved cysteine through the conserved F or W. Fields, in order: clone size, V gene, J gene, D gene, CDR3 protein, CDR3 DNA. The D gene is left open where the match is weak. Clone size appears in some rows only: once, few, many, or a class for an expanded clone.

clone size: .
V gene: TRBV18
J gene: TRBJ2-7
D gene: TRBD1
CDR3 protein: CASSPRGTGSYEQYF
CDR3 DNA: TGTGCCAGCTCACCGCGGGGGACAGGGAGCTACGAGCAGTACTTC

clone size: once
V gene: TRBV2
J gene: TRBJ1-5
D gene: .
CDR3 protein: CASSEQGNYNQPQHF
CDR3 DNA: TGTGCCAGCAGTGAGCAGGGAAACTATAATCAGCCCCAGCATTTT

clone size: .
V gene: TRBV5-1
J gene: TRBJ2-3
D gene: .
CDR3 protein: CASSGVGTDTQYF
CDR3 DNA: TGCGCCAGCAGCGGGGTTGGCACAGATACGCAGTATTTT

clone size: .
V gene: TRBV4-2
J gene: TRBJ2-1
D gene: .
CDR3 protein: CASSQGLASFSYNEQFF
CDR3 DNA: TGTGCCAGCAGCCAGGGCTTGGCTAGCTTCTCCTACAATGAGCAGTTCTTC

clone size: .
V gene: TRBV28
J gene: TRBJ2-7
D gene: .
CDR3 protein: CASSPAPYEQYF
CDR3 DNA: TGTGCCAGCAGTCCGGCCCCCTACGAGCAGTACTTC

clone size: .
V gene: TRBV27
J gene: TRBJ2-7
D gene: TRBD2
CDR3 protein: CASSLPGTSTEQYF
CDR3 DNA: TGTGCCAGCAGTCTCCCCGGGACTAGTACCGAGCAGTACTTC

clone size: once
V gene: TRBV10-3
J gene: TRBJ2-6
D gene: .
CDR3 protein: CASLESGANVLTF
CDR3 DNA: TGTGCCAGCCTAGAATCTGGGGCCAACGTCCTGACTTTC

clone size: .
V gene: TRBV7-7
J gene: TRBJ2-5
D gene: .
CDR3 protein: CASSSAQGVGQETQYF
CDR3 DNA: TGTGCCAGCAGCTCAGCCCAGGGTGTGGGCCAAGAGACCCAGTACTTC

clone size: .
V gene: TRBV5-1
J gene: TRBJ2-7
D gene: .
CDR3 protein: CASSSQTYEQYF
CDR3 DNA: TGCGCCAGCAGCTCTCAGACCTACGAGCAGTACTTC

clone size: .
V gene: TRBV27
J gene: TRBJ2-1
D gene: .
CDR3 protein: CATQRGGLGFLAKYNEQFF
CDR3 DNA: TGTGCCACCCAGAGAGGAGGTCTCGGGTTCTTAGCGAAATACAATGAGCAGTTCTTC

clone size: once
V gene: TRBV6-5
J gene: TRBJ2-7
D gene: .
CDR3 protein: CASAKGLYNYEQYF
CDR3 DNA: TGTGCCAGCGCAAAAGGACTATACAATTACGAGCAGTACTTC

clone size: once
V gene: TRBV5-1
J gene: TRBJ1-2
D gene: TRBD1
CDR3 protein: CASSPPTGGADGYTF
CDR3 DNA: TGCGCCAGCAGCCCGCCTACAGGGGGCGCCGATGGCTACACCTTC

clone size: .
V gene: TRBV11-2
J gene: TRBJ2-7
D gene: .
CDR3 protein: CASSLSTEGEQYF
CDR3 DNA: TGTGCCAGCAGCTTATCGACTGAGGGCGAGCAGTACTTC

clone size: .
V gene: TRBV27
J gene: TRBJ2-7
D gene: TRBD2
CDR3 protein: CASSPWREDSEQYF
CDR3 DNA: TGTGCCAGCAGTCCCTGGCGGGAGGACTCCGAGCAGTACTTC

clone size: .
V gene: TRBV19
J gene: TRBJ1-1
D gene: TRBD1
CDR3 protein: CASSRMDRGPGTEAFF
CDR3 DNA: TGTGCCAGTAGTCGTATGGACAGGGGGCCCGGCACTGAAGCTTTCTTT

clone size: once
V gene: TRBV6-5
J gene: TRBJ1-2
D gene: .
CDR3 protein: CASSPSTGLGYGYTF
CDR3 DNA: TGTGCCAGCAGTCCGTCGACAGGATTAGGCTATGGCTACACCTTC

clone size: .
V gene: TRBV4-1
J gene: TRBJ1-5
D gene: .
CDR3 protein: CASSQTSSGYNQPQHF
CDR3 DNA: TGCGCCAGCAGCCAAACTTCTTCGGGATACAATCAGCCCCAGCATTTT

clone size: once
V gene: TRBV5-8
J gene: TRBJ2-3
D gene: TRBD2
CDR3 protein: CASSPGRGAGDVADTQYF
CDR3 DNA: TGTGCCAGCAGCCCGGGGCGGGGCGCGGGAGATGTGGCAGATACGCAGTATTTT

clone size: .
V gene: TRBV7-9
J gene: TRBJ2-7
D gene: .
CDR3 protein: CASSLDLYEGRLREQYF
CDR3 DNA: TGTGCCAGCAGCTTGGATTTATACGAAGGTCGCTTGCGGGAGCAGTACTTC

clone size: .
V gene: TRBV5-6
J gene: TRBJ2-4
D gene: TRBD1
CDR3 protein: CASSRGQGTVKNIQYF
CDR3 DNA: TGTGCCAGCAGCCGGGGACAGGGTACTGTTAAAAACATTCAGTACTTC

clone size: .
V gene: TRBV7-5
J gene: TRBJ2-6
D gene: .
CDR3 protein: CVRSLLSGGRKFTGANVLTF
CDR3 DNA: TGTGTCAGAAGCTTATTGTCCGGGGGGCGCAAATTCACTGGGGCCAACGTCCTGACTTTC

clone size: once
V gene: TRBV28
J gene: TRBJ2-2
D gene: .
CDR3 protein: CASSPGQNTGELFF
CDR3 DNA: TGTGCCAGCAGTCCTGGACAGAACACCGGGGAGCTGTTTTTT

clone size: .
V gene: TRBV2
J gene: TRBJ2-7
D gene: TRBD2
CDR3 protein: CATRVAGAVDEQYF
CDR3 DNA: TGTGCCACCCGTGTAGCGGGAGCGGTAGACGAGCAGTACTTC

clone size: .
V gene: TRBV19
J gene: TRBJ1-5
D gene: .
CDR3 protein: CASSVTGWGQPQHF
CDR3 DNA: TGTGCCAGTAGTGTTACAGGGTGGGGGCAGCCCCAGCATTTT

clone size: .
V gene: TRBV6-5
J gene: TRBJ1-5
D gene: .
CDR3 protein: CASSGTLNQPQHF
CDR3 DNA: TGTGCCAGCAGCGGTACGCTTAATCAGCCCCAGCATTTT

clone size: .
V gene: TRBV28
J gene: TRBJ2-7
D gene: .
CDR3 protein: CASNSRPSYEQYF
CDR3 DNA: TGTGCCAGCAATAGCAGGCCTTCATACGAGCAGTACTTC

clone size: once
V gene: TRBV5-5
J gene: TRBJ2-1
D gene: TRBD1
CDR3 protein: CASSAGTAYNEQFF
CDR3 DNA: TGTGCCAGCAGCGCCGGGACAGCTTACAATGAGCAGTTCTTC

clone size: .
V gene: TRBV19
J gene: TRBJ2-2
D gene: .
CDR3 protein: CASKRNTGELFF
CDR3 DNA: TGTGCCAGTAAAAGGAACACCGGGGAGCTGTTTTTT

clone size: .
V gene: TRBV18
J gene: TRBJ1-1
D gene: .
CDR3 protein: CASSPGQLVEAFF
CDR3 DNA: TGTGCCAGCTCACCAGGACAGTTGGTTGAAGCTTTCTTT

clone size: .
V gene: TRBV11-2
J gene: TRBJ2-5
D gene: .
CDR3 protein: CASSLDSLVETQYF
CDR3 DNA: TGTGCCAGCAGCCTAGACAGCTTGGTCGAGACCCAGTACTTC

clone size: .
V gene: TRBV30
J gene: TRBJ1-1
D gene: .
CDR3 protein: CAWSGYTEAFF
CDR3 DNA: TGTGCCTGGAGTGGTTACACTGAAGCTTTCTTT

clone size: .
V gene: TRBV9
J gene: TRBJ1-2
D gene: .
CDR3 protein: CASSVLDNLYGYTF
CDR3 DNA: TGTGCCAGCAGCGTGTTGGATAACTTGTATGGCTACACCTTC

clone size: .
V gene: TRBV10-3
J gene: TRBJ1-1
D gene: .
CDR3 protein: CAISEQAPHAPMNTEAFF
CDR3 DNA: TGTGCCATCAGTGAGCAGGCTCCTCACGCTCCCATGAACACTGAAGCTTTCTTT

clone size: .
V gene: TRBV14
J gene: TRBJ2-7
D gene: TRBD2
CDR3 protein: CASSRGGRKYEQYF
CDR3 DNA: TGTGCCAGCAGCCGGGGCGGGAGAAAATACGAGCAGTACTTC

clone size: .
V gene: TRBV5-1
J gene: TRBJ2-2
D gene: .
CDR3 protein: CASTRRDSDTGELFF
CDR3 DNA: TGCGCCAGCACTCGCCGGGACTCGGACACCGGGGAGCTGTTTTTT

clone size: .
V gene: TRBV28
J gene: TRBJ2-1
D gene: TRBD2
CDR3 protein: CASTSRGSSYNEQFF
CDR3 DNA: TGTGCCAGCACCTCGCGGGGGAGCTCCTACAATGAGCAGTTCTTC

clone size: .
V gene: TRBV6-1
J gene: TRBJ2-1
D gene: .
CDR3 protein: CASNLGLDEQFF
CDR3 DNA: TGTGCCAGCAACTTAGGGCTTGATGAGCAGTTCTTC

clone size: .
V gene: TRBV6-6
J gene: TRBJ1-5
D gene: .
CDR3 protein: CASSYVGGYSNQPQHF
CDR3 DNA: TGTGCCAGCAGTTACGTGGGGGGATATAGCAATCAGCCCCAGCATTTT

clone size: .
V gene: TRBV21-1
J gene: TRBJ2-7
D gene: .
CDR3 protein: CASSILGWRKDYEQYF
CDR3 DNA: TGTGCCAGCAGCATCCTAGGGTGGAGGAAGGACTACGAGCAGTACTTC

clone size: .
V gene: TRBV6-1
J gene: TRBJ1-2
D gene: .
CDR3 protein: CASSEAAWGSYTF
CDR3 DNA: TGTGCCAGCAGTGAAGCAGCCTGGGGGAGCTACACCTTC

clone size: .
V gene: TRBV6-1
J gene: TRBJ2-5
D gene: .
CDR3 protein: CASSHRVSWETQYF
CDR3 DNA: TGTGCCAGCAGCCACAGGGTTAGCTGGGAGACCCAGTACTTC

clone size: .
V gene: TRBV27
J gene: TRBJ1-1
D gene: .
CDR3 protein: CASSSWTGMNTEAFF
CDR3 DNA: TGTGCCAGCAGTTCCTGGACGGGGATGAACACTGAAGCTTTCTTT

clone size: .
V gene: TRBV28
J gene: TRBJ1-2
D gene: TRBD1
CDR3 protein: CASGTGLYGYTF
CDR3 DNA: TGTGCCAGCGGGACAGGGCTTTATGGCTACACCTTC

clone size: .
V gene: TRBV15
J gene: TRBJ2-3
D gene: TRBD2
CDR3 protein: CATSLAGGATDTQYF
CDR3 DNA: TGTGCCACCAGCCTAGCGGGAGGGGCCACAGATACGCAGTATTTT

clone size: .
V gene: TRBV27
J gene: TRBJ1-2
D gene: .
CDR3 protein: CASSGPHFRSYTF
CDR3 DNA: TGTGCCAGCAGCGGCCCGCACTTTAGGTCTTACACCTTC

clone size: .
V gene: TRBV15
J gene: TRBJ2-5
D gene: TRBD2
CDR3 protein: CATSREFGGRAGETQYF
CDR3 DNA: TGTGCCACCAGCAGAGAATTTGGCGGGAGGGCCGGGGAGACCCAGTACTTC

clone size: .
V gene: TRBV2
J gene: TRBJ2-3
D gene: .
CDR3 protein: CASSVVLRTDTQYF
CDR3 DNA: TGTGCCAGCAGTGTTGTGCTTCGCACAGATACGCAGTATTTT

clone size: .
V gene: TRBV18
J gene: TRBJ2-2
D gene: TRBD2
CDR3 protein: CASSPRVKLAGFSKDTGELFF
CDR3 DNA: TGTGCCAGCTCACCCAGGGTCAAACTAGCGGGATTCTCAAAGGACACCGGGGAGCTGTTTTTT

clone size: .
V gene: TRBV29-1
J gene: TRBJ1-1
D gene: .
CDR3 protein: CSVPARTNTEAFF
CDR3 DNA: TGCAGCGTTCCAGCCCGGACGAACACTGAAGCTTTCTTT

clone size: once
V gene: TRBV28
J gene: TRBJ1-5
D gene: .
CDR3 protein: CASRQQGRVGQPQHF
CDR3 DNA: TGTGCCAGCAGGCAACAGGGTAGGGTGGGGCAGCCCCAGCATTTT

clone size: .
V gene: TRBV28
J gene: TRBJ1-2
D gene: .
CDR3 protein: CASSLSEGNYGYTF
CDR3 DNA: TGTGCCAGCAGTTTATCGGAAGGGAACTATGGCTACACCTTC

clone size: once
V gene: TRBV7-9
J gene: TRBJ2-7
D gene: .
CDR3 protein: CASSQQADSYEQYF
CDR3 DNA: TGTGCCAGCAGCCAGCAGGCGGATTCCTACGAGCAGTACTTC

clone size: .
V gene: TRBV7-8
J gene: TRBJ1-1
D gene: .
CDR3 protein: CASSLKIEYTEAFF
CDR3 DNA: TGTGCCAGCAGCTTAAAGATTGAGTACACTGAAGCTTTCTTT

clone size: .
V gene: TRBV9
J gene: TRBJ2-7
D gene: .
CDR3 protein: CASSGGGNMGYEQYF
CDR3 DNA: TGTGCCAGCAGCGGAGGTGGGAATATGGGATACGAGCAGTACTTC